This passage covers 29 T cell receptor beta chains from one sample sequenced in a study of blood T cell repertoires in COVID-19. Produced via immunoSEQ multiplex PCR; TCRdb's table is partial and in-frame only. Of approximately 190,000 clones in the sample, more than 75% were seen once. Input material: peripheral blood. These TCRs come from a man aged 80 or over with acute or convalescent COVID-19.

CDR3 sequence: CASSQDPRLSSYNEQFF. The DNA of the CDR3 is TGCGCCAGCAGCCAAGATCCCAGGCTGAGCTCCTACAATGAGCAGTTCTTC. The J gene is TRBJ2-1, the V gene TRBV4-1, with unresolved D. The CDR3 runs to 17 residues. CDR1 and CDR2 (germline): MGHRA, YSYEKL. V dropped 0 bases and J dropped 0 bases, with 12 bases sitting between them.

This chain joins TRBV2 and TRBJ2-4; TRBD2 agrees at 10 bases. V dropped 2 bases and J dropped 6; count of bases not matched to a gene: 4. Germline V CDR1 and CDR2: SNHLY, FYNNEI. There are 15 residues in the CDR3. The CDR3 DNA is TGTGCCAGCAGTGAAAGGCTAGCGGGAGCAAACATTCAGTACTTC. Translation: CASSERLAGANIQYF.

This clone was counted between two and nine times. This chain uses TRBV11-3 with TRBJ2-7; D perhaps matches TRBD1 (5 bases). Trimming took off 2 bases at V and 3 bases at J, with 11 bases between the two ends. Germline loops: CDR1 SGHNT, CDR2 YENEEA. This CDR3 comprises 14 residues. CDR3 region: CASSLRQGHYEQYV. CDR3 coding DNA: TGTGCCAGCAGCTTACGTCAGGGCCACTACGAGCAGTACGTC.

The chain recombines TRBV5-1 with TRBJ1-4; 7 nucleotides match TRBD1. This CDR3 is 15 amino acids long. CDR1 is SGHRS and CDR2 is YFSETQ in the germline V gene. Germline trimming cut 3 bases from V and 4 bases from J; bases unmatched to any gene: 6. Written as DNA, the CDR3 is TGCGCCAGCAGCTCTGGGACAGCTGATAATGAAAAACTGTTTTTT. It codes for CASSSGTADNEKLFF.

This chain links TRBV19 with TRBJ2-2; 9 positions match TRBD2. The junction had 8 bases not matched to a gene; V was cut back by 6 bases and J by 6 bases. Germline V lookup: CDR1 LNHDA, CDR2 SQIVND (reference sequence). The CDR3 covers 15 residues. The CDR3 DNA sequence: TGTGCCAGTAGCGCCGGGACTAGCCGCCCCGGGGAGCTGTTTTTT. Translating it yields CASSAGTSRPGELFF. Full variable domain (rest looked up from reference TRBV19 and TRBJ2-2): DGGITQSPKYLFRKEGQNVTLSCEQNLNHDAMYWYRQDPGQGLRLIYYSQIVNDFQKGDIAEGYSVSREKKESFPLTVTSAQKNPTAFYLCASSAGTSRPGELFFGEGSRLTVL.

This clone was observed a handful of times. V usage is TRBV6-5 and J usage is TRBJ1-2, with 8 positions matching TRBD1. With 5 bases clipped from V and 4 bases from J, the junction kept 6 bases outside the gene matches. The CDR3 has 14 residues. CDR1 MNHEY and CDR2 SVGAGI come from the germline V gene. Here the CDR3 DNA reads TGTGCCAGCAGTAAACAGGGGGTTAGCTATGGCTACACCTTC. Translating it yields CASSKQGVSYGYTF.

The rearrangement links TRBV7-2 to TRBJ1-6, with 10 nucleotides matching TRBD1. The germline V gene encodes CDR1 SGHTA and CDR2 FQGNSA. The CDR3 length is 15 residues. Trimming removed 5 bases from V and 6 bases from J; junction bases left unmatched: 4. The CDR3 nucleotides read TGTGCCAGCAGCCCAGGGACAGGGGTTAATTCACCCCTCCACTTT. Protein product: CASSPGTGVNSPLHF.

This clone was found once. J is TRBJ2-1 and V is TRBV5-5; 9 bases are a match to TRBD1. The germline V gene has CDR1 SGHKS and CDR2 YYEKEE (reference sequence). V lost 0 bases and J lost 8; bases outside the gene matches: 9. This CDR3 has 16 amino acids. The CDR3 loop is CASSLAVGTGFDEQFF. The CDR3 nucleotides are TGTGCCAGCAGCTTGGCCGTCGGGACAGGGTTCGATGAGCAGTTCTTC.

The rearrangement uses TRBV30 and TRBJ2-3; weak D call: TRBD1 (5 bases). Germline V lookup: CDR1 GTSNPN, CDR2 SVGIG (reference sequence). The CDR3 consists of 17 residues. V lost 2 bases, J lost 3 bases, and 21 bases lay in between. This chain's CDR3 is CAWSSTEGASYTDTQYF. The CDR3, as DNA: TGTGCCTGGAGTTCCACCGAAGGGGCTAGTTATACAGATACGCAGTATTTT.

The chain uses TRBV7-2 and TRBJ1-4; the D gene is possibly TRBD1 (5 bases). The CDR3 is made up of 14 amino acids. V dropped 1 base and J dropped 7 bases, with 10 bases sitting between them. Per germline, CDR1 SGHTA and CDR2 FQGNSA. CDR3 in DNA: TGTGCCAGCAGCTTAGTGGGGGGTGGTGAAAAACTGTTTTTT. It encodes CASSLVGGGEKLFF.

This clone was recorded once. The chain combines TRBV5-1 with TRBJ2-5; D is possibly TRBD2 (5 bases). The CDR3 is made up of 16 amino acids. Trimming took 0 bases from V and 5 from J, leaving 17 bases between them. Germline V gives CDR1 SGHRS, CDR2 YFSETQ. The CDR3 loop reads CASSLGGLGIAETQYF. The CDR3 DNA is TGCGCCAGCAGCTTGGGCGGGTTGGGGATTGCGGAGACCCAGTACTTC.

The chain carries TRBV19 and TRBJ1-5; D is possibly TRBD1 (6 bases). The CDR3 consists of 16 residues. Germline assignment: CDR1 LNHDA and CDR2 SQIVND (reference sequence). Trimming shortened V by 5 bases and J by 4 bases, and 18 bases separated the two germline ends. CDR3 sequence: CASSAYSQGRNQPQHF. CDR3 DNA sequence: TGTGCCAGTAGTGCATACTCACAGGGTAGGAATCAGCCCCAGCATTTT.

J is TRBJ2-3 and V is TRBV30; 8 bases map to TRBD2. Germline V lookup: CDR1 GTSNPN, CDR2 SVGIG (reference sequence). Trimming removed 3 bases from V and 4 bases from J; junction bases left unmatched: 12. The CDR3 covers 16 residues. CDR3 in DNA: TGTGCCTGGAGCCCGAAACCGGGACTAGGTCCAGATACGCAGTATTTT. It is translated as CAWSPKPGLGPDTQYF.

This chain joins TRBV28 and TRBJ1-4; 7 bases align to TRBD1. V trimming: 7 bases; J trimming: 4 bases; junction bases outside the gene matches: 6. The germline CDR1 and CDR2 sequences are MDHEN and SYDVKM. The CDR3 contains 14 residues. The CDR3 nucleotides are TGTGCCAGCACGGAGGGGGCGAGTAATGAAAAACTGTTTTTT. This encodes CASTEGASNEKLFF.

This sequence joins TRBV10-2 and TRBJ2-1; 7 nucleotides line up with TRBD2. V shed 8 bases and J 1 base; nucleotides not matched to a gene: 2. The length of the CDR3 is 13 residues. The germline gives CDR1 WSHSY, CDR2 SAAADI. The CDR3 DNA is TGCGCCAGCCGACTAGCTTCCTACAATGAGCAGTTCTTC. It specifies CASRLASYNEQFF.

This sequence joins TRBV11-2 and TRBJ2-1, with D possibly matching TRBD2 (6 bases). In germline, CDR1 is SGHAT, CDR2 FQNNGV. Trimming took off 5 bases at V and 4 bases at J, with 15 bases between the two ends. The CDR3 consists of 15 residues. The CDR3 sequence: CASSPTRGGYNEQFF. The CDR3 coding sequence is TGTGCCAGCAGCCCGACTAGGGGAGGTTACAATGAGCAGTTCTTC.

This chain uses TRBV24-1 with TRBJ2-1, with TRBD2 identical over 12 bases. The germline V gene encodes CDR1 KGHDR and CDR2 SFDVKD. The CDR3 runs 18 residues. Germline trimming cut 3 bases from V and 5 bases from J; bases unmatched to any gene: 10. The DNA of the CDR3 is TGTGCCACCAGTGATGACACGGGACTAGCGGGCGGCAACAATGAGCAGTTCTTC. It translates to CATSDDTGLAGGNNEQFF.

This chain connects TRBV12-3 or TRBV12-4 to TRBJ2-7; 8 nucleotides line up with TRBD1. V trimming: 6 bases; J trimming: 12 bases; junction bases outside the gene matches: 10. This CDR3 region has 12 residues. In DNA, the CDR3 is TGTGCCAGCAGGCGGGTGGACAGGGAGACGTACTTC. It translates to CASRRVDRETYF.

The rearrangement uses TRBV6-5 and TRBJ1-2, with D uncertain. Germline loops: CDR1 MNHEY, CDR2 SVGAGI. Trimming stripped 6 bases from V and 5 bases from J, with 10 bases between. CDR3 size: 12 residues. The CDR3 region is CASSSGPYGYTF. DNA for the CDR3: TGTGCCAGCAGCAGTGGTCCATATGGCTACACCTTC.

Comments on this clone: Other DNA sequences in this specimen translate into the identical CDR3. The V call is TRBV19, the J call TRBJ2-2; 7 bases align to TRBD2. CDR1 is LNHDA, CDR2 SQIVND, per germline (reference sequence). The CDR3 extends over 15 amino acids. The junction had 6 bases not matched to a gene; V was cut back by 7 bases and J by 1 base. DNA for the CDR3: TGTGCCAGTAAGGACACGGGAGGGAACACCGGGGAGCTGTTTTTT. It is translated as CASKDTGGNTGELFF. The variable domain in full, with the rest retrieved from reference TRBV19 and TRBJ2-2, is DGGITQSPKYLFRKEGQNVTLSCEQNLNHDAMYWYRQDPGQGLRLIYYSQIVNDFQKGDIAEGYSVSREKKESFPLTVTSAQKNPTAFYLCASKDTGGNTGELFFGEGSRLTVL.

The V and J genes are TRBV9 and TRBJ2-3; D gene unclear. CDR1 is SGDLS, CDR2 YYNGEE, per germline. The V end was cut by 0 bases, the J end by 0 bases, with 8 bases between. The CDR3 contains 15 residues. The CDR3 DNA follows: TGTGCCAGCAGCGTAGAGCATTCTAGCACAGATACGCAGTATTTT. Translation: CASSVEHSSTDTQYF.

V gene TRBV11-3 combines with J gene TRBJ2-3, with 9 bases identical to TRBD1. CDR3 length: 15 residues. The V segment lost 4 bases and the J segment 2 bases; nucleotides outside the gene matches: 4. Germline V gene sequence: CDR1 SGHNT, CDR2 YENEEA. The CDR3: CASSYRGRDTDTQYF. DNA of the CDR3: TGTGCCAGCAGCTACAGGGGGCGGGACACAGATACGCAGTATTTT. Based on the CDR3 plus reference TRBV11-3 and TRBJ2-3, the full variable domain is EAGVVQSPRYKIIEKKQPVAFWCNPISGHNTLYWYLQNLGQGPELLIRYENEEAVDDSQLPKDRFSAERLKGVDSTLKIQPAELGDSAVYLCASSYRGRDTDTQYFGPGTRLTVL.

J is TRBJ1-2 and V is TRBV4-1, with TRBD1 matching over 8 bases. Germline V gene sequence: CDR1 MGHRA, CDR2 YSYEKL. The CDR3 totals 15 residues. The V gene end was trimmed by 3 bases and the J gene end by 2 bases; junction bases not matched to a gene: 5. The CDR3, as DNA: TGCGCCAGCAGCCAGCCGGGACAGGTGAACTATGGCTACACCTTC. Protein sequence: CASSQPGQVNYGYTF.

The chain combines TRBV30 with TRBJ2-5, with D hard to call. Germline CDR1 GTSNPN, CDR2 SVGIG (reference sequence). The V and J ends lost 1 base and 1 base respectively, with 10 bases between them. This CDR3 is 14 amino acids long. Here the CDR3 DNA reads TGTGCCTGGAGTGACTACGGCCTCCAAGAGACCCAGTACTTC. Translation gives CAWSDYGLQETQYF.

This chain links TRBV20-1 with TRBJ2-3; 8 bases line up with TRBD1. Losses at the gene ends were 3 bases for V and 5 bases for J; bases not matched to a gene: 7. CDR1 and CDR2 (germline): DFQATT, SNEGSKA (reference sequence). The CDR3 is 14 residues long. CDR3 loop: CSASVDRGEDTQYF. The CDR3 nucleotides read TGCAGTGCTAGTGTAGACAGGGGAGAAGATACGCAGTATTTT.

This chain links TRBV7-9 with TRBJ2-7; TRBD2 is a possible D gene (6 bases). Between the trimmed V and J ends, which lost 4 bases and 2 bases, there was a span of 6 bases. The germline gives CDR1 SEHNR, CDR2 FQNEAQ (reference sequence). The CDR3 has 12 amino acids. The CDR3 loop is CASSWGAYEQYV. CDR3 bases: TGTGCCAGCAGCTGGGGGGCCTACGAGCAGTACGTC.

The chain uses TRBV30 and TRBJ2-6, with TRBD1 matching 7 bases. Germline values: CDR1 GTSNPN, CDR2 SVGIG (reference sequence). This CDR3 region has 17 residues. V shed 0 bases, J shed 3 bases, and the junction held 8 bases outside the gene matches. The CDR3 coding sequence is TGTGCCTGGAGTGTGTTTAAGGGGGCGTTTGGGGCCAACGTCCTGACTTTC. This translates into CAWSVFKGAFGANVLTF.

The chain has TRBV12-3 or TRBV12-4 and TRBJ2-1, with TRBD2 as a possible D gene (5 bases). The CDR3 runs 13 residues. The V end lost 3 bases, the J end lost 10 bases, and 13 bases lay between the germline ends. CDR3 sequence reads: CASSFEKRLEQFF. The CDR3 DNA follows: TGTGCCAGCAGTTTTGAGAAGCGGCTGGAGCAGTTCTTC.

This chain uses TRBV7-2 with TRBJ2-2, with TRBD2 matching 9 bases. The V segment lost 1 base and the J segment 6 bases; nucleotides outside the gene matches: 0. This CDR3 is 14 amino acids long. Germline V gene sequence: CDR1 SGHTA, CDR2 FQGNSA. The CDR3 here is CASSLGLAAGELFF. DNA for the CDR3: TGTGCCAGCAGCTTAGGACTAGCGGCCGGGGAGCTGTTTTTT.